This TCR beta chain was obtained from a study of blood T cell repertoires in COVID-19. On the study more broadly: Samples came from the United States, Italy and Spain, spanning acute and convalescent COVID-19. Sample material is recorded as cDNA or gDNA derived from T cells, B-cell-depleted T cells, or PBMCs.

In the original workflow: Amplifying reference gene primers gave estimates of nucleated cell counts. Measured with immunoSEQ multiplex PCR; TCRdb has only the in-frame clones, and not every one. From that table come the V and J calls and clone size; the DNA was used to work out D and trimming. The sample lists over 120,000 clones, about 89% seen once, with roughly 2.9% in the top ten. Trimming took 0 bases from V and 4 from J, leaving 14 bases between them. Germline CDR1 is GTSNPN and CDR2 is SVGIG (reference sequence). There are 15 residues in the CDR3. The rearrangement joins TRBV30 to TRBJ2-3; D might be TRBD1 (5 bases). The TCR originated in a man between 60 and 70 years old with active or convalescent COVID-19. Material: peripheral blood. CDR3 protein: CAWSVVRVGADTQYF. The CDR3 nucleotides read TGTGCCTGGAGTGTCGTCAGGGTGGGTGCAGATACGCAGTATTTT.